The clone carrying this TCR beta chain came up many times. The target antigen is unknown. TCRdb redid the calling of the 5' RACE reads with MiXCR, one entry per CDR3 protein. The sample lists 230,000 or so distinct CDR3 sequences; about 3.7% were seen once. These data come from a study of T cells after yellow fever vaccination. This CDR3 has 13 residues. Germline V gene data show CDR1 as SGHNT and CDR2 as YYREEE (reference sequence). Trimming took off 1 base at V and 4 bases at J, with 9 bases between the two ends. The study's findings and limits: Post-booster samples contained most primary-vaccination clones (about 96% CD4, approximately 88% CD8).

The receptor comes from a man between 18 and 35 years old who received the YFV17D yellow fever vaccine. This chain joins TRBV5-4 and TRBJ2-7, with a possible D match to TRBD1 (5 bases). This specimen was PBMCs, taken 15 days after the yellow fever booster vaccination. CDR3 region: CASSLKGQYEQYV. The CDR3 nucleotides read TGTGCCAGCAGCTTGAAGGGGCAATACGAGCAGTACGTC.